This record looks at one TCR beta chain sequence and its context. This sample is part of a study of regulatory T cells in long-lasting Graves disease. Regarding time point: newly diagnosed GD, antithyroid drugs for less than 3 months. TCR sequences were obtained from RNA taken from PBMCs. CDR3 regions were amplified by Arm-PCR using iRepertoire HTBI primers to build TCR beta libraries. TCRdb passed the multiplex PCR reads through MiXCR, listing each CDR3 protein once. This table has roughly 500,000 distinct CDR3 sequences, roughly 13% appearing once. These data were also filed under a second study, of T cells in Graves' hyperthyroidism and ophthalmopathy.

The material sequenced was peripheral blood mononuclear cells (PBMCs), taken at new diagnosis, from a patient treated with antithyroid drugs. The receptor was isolated from a young man with Graves disease.

CDR3 in DNA: TGTGCCTGGACCAGAAATAGCAATCAGCCCCAGCATTTT. Protein product: CAWTRNSNQPQHF. This sequence joins TRBV30 and TRBJ1-5; D not certain. Germline-derived CDR1 and CDR2 are GTSNPN and SVGIG (reference sequence). V dropped 4 bases and J dropped 0 bases, with 7 bases sitting between them. The CDR3 is 13 residues long.